This T cell receptor beta chain was retrieved from a study of Graves' ophthalmopathy and Graves' hyperthyroidism (dated by TCRdb to 2017 to 2018). With respect to the entire study: Peripheral blood was collected at initial diagnosis, before any treatment. The study used TCR beta repertoire signatures to distinguish Graves' ophthalmopathy from Graves' hyperthyroidism and to predict progression to ophthalmopathy. In total, around 130 blood samples were TCR-sequenced: approximately 42 ophthalmopathy, some 75 hyperthyroidism and roughly 17 hyperthyroidism-to-ophthalmopathy patients. To explore V-J signatures that distinguish ophthalmopathy from hyperthyroidism, a discovery set of about a hundred patients was enrolled, made up of 40 to 45 with ophthalmopathy and 57 with stable hyperthyroidism. The independent validation cohort included under 20 hyperthyroidism patients plus 17 patients who later progressed from hyperthyroidism to ophthalmopathy. T-cell repertoires of thyroid tissue and blood were compared in over 5 hyperthyroidism patients. Following sample collection, hyperthyroidism patients were given methimazole at a starting dose of 30 mg daily, and ophthalmopathy patients were given high-dose intravenous methylprednisolone. The 75 to 100 discovery patients were randomly divided into training and test sets at a 7:3 ratio. Results and caveats for the whole study, not just this receptor: In validation, the model predicted ophthalmopathy progression with about 71% sensitivity and approximately 72% specificity; about a dozen predicted patients were CT-confirmed with GO in a median of about 7.1 months. No statistical method was used to predetermine the sample size, and group allocation was not hidden from the investigators. In cross-validation, the 13-signature model distinguished ophthalmopathy from stable hyperthyroidism with 87.88% sensitivity and approximately 81% specificity, while in the test set the corresponding values were about 80% and 75%. Most of the expanded thyroid clonotypes with a frequency above 0.001 were also detected in blood, and it was suggested that the thyroid immune response may be reflected by blood repertoires.

For repertoire sequencing, TCR beta CDR3 regions were amplified from RNA transcripts. The first round of RT-PCR was done with HTBI primers and the Qiagen OneStep RT-PCR kit, and was followed by a second round of multiplex PCR, then size selection and purification. Libraries were sequenced paired-end with 100 bp reads on an Illumina HiSeq2000. In the paper's pipeline: SOAPnuke was used to process the reads, removing any read that contained adapters or uncalled bases, had a mean Phred below 15, or lacked an exact match to the constant primer or identifier. COPE v1.2.5 was used to merge high-quality paired reads. Each unique nucleotide sequence was treated as a clonotype, and MiTCR v1.1 was used to align the clonotypes to the IMGT TRB V, D and J references. Analysis was restricted to V-J combinations with a frequency above 0.0001, which covered approximately 99% of repertoires. For each V-J combination, a TCR clonal expansion and chaos score was defined as the ratio of F50 clonal expansion to chaos observed in the TCRdist matrix. Welch's t-statistics and random forest were used to narrow the features down to 10 to 15 V-J combinations, which were then fed into a naive Bayes classifier. The Morisita-Horn index was used to measure how similar the thyroid and blood repertoires were. TCRdb took the public reads, trimmed them with fastp at Q25, ran MiXCR for clone calling and kept in-frame beta chains. Records with the same CDR3 protein are collapsed into one entry carrying the most frequent genes and DNA. In this record, the V and J calls reflect TCRdb's handling and not the investigators' own analysis. The sample data list hundreds of thousands of distinct CDR3 sequences, and 20% to 25% of these were observed just once. The biggest ten clones account for approximately 7% of the sample.

V drops 5 bases and J drops 0 bases, leaving 10 bases in between. From its cysteine to its phenylalanine, the CDR3 spans 14 amino acids. Only CDR3 DNA remains: 42 bases, in frame from the first base. CDR1 is given as SQVTM and CDR2 as ANQGSEA, both from the germline V gene. A patient counted as having stable hyperthyroidism if there was no progression to ophthalmopathy within 18 months of follow-up. Hyperthyroidism patients were newly diagnosed, were aged 18 to 65 years, and had a disease duration under 2 months. Patients with other autoimmune diseases, uncontrolled infections, pregnancy or lactation were excluded. Diagnosis relied on clinical symptoms, serum thyroxine, TRAb, thyroid ultrasound and orbital computed tomography. Ficoll-Paque density gradient centrifugation was used to isolate PBMCs from approximately 11 ml of fresh peripheral blood. Total RNA was extracted with Trizol reagent and quality-checked on an Agilent 2100 Bioanalyzer.

There are many counts of this clonotype. Its antigen remains undetermined. No much larger clone is present one base from it, and per-base qualities are unavailable. This receptor was taken from a woman under 30 with stable Graves' hyperthyroidism. Some clones in this sample may be carry-over from other donors' samples. Donor details come from another sample of the same person, matched by shared clones. The sequenced sample consisted of peripheral blood. The chain was built from TRBV29-1 and TRBJ2-2; 5 matching bases give a weak D call of TRBD2. The CDR3 protein sequence reads: CSVMRVANTGELFF. Read as DNA, the sequence is TGCAGCGTTATGAGGGTAGCGAACACCGGGGAGCTGTTTTTT.